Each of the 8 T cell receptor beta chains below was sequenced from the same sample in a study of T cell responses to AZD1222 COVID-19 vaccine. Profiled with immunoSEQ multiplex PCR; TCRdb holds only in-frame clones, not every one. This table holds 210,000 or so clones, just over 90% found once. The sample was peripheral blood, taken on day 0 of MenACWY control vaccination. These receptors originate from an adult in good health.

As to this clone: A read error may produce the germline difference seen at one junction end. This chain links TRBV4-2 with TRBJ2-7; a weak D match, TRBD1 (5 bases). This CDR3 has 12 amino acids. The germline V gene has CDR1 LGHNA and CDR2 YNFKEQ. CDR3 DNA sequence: TGTGCCAACAGCACCACAGGAAACGAGCAGTACTTC. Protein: CANSTTGNEQYF.

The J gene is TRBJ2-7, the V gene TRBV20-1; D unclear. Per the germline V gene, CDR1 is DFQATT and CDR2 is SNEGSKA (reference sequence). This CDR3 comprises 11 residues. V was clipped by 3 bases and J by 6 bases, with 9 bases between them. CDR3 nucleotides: TGCAGTGCTAGTGGTCCGTTCGAGCAGTACTTC. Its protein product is CSASGPFEQYF.

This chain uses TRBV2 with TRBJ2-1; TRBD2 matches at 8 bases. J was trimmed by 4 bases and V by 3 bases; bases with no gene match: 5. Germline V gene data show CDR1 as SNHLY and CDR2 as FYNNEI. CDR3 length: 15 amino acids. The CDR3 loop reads CASSDPAGGYNEQFF. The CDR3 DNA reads TGTGCCAGCAGTGATCCTGCGGGGGGTTACAATGAGCAGTTCTTC.

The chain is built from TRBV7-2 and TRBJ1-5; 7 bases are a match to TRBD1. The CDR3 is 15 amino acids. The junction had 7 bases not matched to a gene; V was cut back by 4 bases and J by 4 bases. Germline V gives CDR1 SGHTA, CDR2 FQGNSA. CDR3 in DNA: TGTGCCAGCAGCTCGAGGACAGGACGAAATCAGCCCCAGCATTTT. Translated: CASSSRTGRNQPQHF.

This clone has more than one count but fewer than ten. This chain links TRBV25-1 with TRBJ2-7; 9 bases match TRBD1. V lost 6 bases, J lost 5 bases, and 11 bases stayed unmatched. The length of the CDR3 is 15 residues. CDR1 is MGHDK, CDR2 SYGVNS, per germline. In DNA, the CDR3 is TGTGCCAGCAGAGTTCCCGGGACAGGGACTGACGAGCAGTACTTC. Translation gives CASRVPGTGTDEQYF.

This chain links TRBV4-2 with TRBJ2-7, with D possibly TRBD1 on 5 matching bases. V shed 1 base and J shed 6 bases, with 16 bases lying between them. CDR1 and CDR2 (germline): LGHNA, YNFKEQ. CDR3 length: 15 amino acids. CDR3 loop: CASSQVYGRAVEQYF. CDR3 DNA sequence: TGTGCCAGCAGCCAAGTTTACGGCAGGGCTGTCGAGCAGTACTTC.

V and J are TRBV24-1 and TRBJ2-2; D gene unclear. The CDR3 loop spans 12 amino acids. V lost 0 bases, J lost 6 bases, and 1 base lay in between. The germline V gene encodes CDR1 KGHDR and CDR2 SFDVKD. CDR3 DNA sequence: TGTGCCACCAGTGATTTGCCCGGGGAGCTGTTTTTT. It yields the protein CATSDLPGELFF.

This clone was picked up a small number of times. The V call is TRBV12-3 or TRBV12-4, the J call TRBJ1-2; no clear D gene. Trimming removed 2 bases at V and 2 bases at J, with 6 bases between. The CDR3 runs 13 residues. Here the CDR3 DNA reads TGTGCCAGCAGTTTAAGGCAGAACTATGGCTACACCTTC. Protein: CASSLRQNYGYTF.